These 4 T cell receptor beta chains were all obtained from the same sample, sequenced in a study of cytomegalovirus exposure and HLA in healthy donors. The PCR made use of 60 Vbeta and 13 Jbeta primers. The method was immunoSEQ multiplex PCR; TCRdb's version includes in-frame clones alone and lacks a portion of them. The data contain about 120,000 clones, 65% to 80% of them seen just once; the ten biggest clones take up just under 3%. The sequencing sample was made of PBMCs. The receptor set was obtained from a woman aged 40 to 49 in good health and CMV-seropositive.

The rearrangement links TRBV6-1 to TRBJ1-5; D is possibly TRBD1 (5 bases). CDR1 and CDR2 (germline): MNHNS, SASEGT. Deletions cut 3 bases from V and 9 bases from J, with 18 bases between. The CDR3 has 15 amino acids. The CDR3 reads CASSERRQSSLPQHF. The CDR3 DNA sequence: TGTGCCAGCAGTGAGAGGCGACAGTCCTCGCTGCCCCAGCATTTT.

This CDR3 reads CASSQPTGHAEKLFF. The CDR3 DNA sequence: TGCGCCAGCAGCCAACCGACAGGGCACGCCGAAAAACTGTTTTTT. The chain is built from TRBV4-1 and TRBJ1-4; the match to TRBD1 covers 7 bases. Germline CDR1 is MGHRA and CDR2 is YSYEKL. After removal of 2 bases from V and 8 bases from J, the junction contained 8 bases not matched to a gene. The CDR3 runs to 15 residues.

The J gene is TRBJ1-2, the V gene TRBV4-2; D might be TRBD1 (6 bases). Germline CDR1 LGHNA, CDR2 YNFKEQ. This CDR3 has 13 residues. V lost 6 bases and J 8 bases, leaving 16 bases between the germline ends. DNA of the CDR3: TGTGCCAGCAGATCATTGGGGGGGGCCGGCTACACCTTC. Protein: CASRSLGGAGYTF.

The rearrangement links TRBV28 to TRBJ2-3, with TRBD2 matching over 12 bases. Germline V gene lookup returns CDR1 MDHEN and CDR2 SYDVKM. Germline trimming cut 5 bases from V and 4 bases from J; bases unmatched to any gene: 10. The length of the CDR3 is 17 residues. CDR3 in amino acids: CASSPGLAGRRADTQYF. The CDR3 bases are TGTGCCAGCAGTCCTGGACTAGCGGGGAGGAGGGCAGATACGCAGTATTTT.